A single sample gave rise to the 24 T cell receptor beta chains below, sequenced in a study of blood T cell repertoires in COVID-19. Produced via immunoSEQ multiplex PCR; TCRdb's table is partial and in-frame only. The repertoire holds about 140,000 clones, with 70% to 90% as singletons. The source material was peripheral blood. Receptor source: a human donor with acute or convalescent COVID-19. The donor label of this sample is uncertain.

The chain's CDR3 is CASSLYGDLASYNSPLHF. As DNA, the CDR3 is TGTGCCAGCAGCTTATACGGGGACTTGGCATCCTATAATTCACCCCTCCACTTT. V is TRBV7-2 and J is TRBJ1-6, with a tentative D call TRBD1 (5 bases). The V gene's germline CDR1 is SGHTA and CDR2 FQGNSA. This CDR3 is 18 amino acids long. The ends were cut back, 2 bases at V and 1 base at J, with 15 bases in the middle.

The genes are TRBV4-3 and TRBJ2-3, with 12 positions matching TRBD2. Unmatched junction bases numbered 16, after V lost 2 bases and J lost 1 base. Germline V gene sequence: CDR1 LGHNA, CDR2 YSLEER. CDR3 length equals 21 residues. CDR3 sequence: CASSQIGFASGGAYGTDTQYF. The CDR3 nucleotides read TGCGCCAGCAGCCAAATAGGATTCGCTAGCGGGGGGGCTTACGGCACAGATACGCAGTATTTT.

This rearrangement joins TRBV5-6 to TRBJ2-3, with 11 positions matching TRBD2. The ends lost 0 bases at V and 2 bases at J; junction bases unmatched: 2. CDR3 length: 16 residues. Germline-derived CDR1 and CDR2 are SGHDT and YYEEEE. Here the CDR3 DNA reads TGTGCCAGCAGCTTGGGACTAGCGGGGAACACAGATACGCAGTATTTT. This encodes CASSLGLAGNTDTQYF.

The chain employs TRBV19 and TRBJ1-1, with D perhaps matching TRBD1 (6 bases). Germline lookup yields CDR1 LNHDA and CDR2 SQIVND (reference sequence). The ends were cut back, 2 bases at V and 2 bases at J, with 15 bases in the middle. The CDR3 is 16 residues long. The CDR3 spells CASSIYRDVDNTEAFF. In DNA form, the CDR3 reads TGTGCCAGTAGTATATACAGGGACGTTGACAACACTGAAGCTTTCTTT.

The gene calls are TRBV11-2 and TRBJ2-6, with 10 bases fitting TRBD1. Germline trimming cut 3 bases from V and 1 base from J; bases unmatched to any gene: 3. This CDR3 is 17 amino acids long. CDR1 SGHAT and CDR2 FQNNGV come from the germline V gene. The CDR3 here is CASSLGQGRSGANVLTF. As DNA, the CDR3 is TGTGCCAGCAGCTTGGGACAGGGGAGGTCTGGGGCCAACGTCCTGACTTTC.

This clone was seen once. The rearrangement joins TRBV7-2 to TRBJ2-1, with D perhaps TRBD2 (5 bases). Trimming stripped 4 bases from V and 5 bases from J, with 12 bases between. Germline-derived CDR1 and CDR2 are SGHTA and FQGNSA. The CDR3 is 14 residues long. The CDR3 is CASSSIEGDNEQFF. The CDR3 bases are TGTGCCAGCAGCTCGATAGAGGGCGACAATGAGCAGTTCTTC.

This rearrangement joins TRBV7-9 to TRBJ1-1, with TRBD1 matching 11 bases. The CDR3 consists of 17 residues. V was pared by 5 bases and J by 3 bases, with 11 bases of the junction left unmatched. Germline V gene sequence: CDR1 SEHNR, CDR2 FQNEAQ (reference sequence). The CDR3 coding sequence is TGTGCCAGCAGCCCGAGGACAGGGGGCGGGCAGGACACTGAAGCTTTCTTT. It encodes CASSPRTGGGQDTEAFF.

The CDR3 bases are TGCAGCGTTTTTAAAGGGGAAAAGGTCACTGAAGCTTTCTTT. Translating gives CSVFKGEKVTEAFF. V is TRBV29-1 and J is TRBJ1-1; tentative D call: TRBD1 (5 bases). Trimming pared 5 bases from V and 4 bases from J, leaving 17 bases between. CDR3 length equals 14 residues. Looked up from germline, CDR1 is SQVTM and CDR2 is ANQGSEA.

This sequence joins TRBV7-3 and TRBJ2-2, with TRBD1 matching 7 bases. The CDR3 runs to 15 residues. Germline values: CDR1 SGHTA, CDR2 FQGTGA. Trimming at V came to 8 bases and at J to 5 bases, leaving 11 bases not matched to a gene. The CDR3 DNA sequence: TGTGCCAGCGCGGAGCAGGGGGATCTTACCGGGGAGCTGTTTTTT. It encodes CASAEQGDLTGELFF.

J is TRBJ1-3 and V is TRBV2, with a tentative D call TRBD1 (6 bases). Trimming took 4 bases from V and 0 from J, leaving 13 bases between them. Per germline, CDR1 SNHLY and CDR2 FYNNEI. The CDR3 consists of 16 residues. The CDR3 is CASSVTGPSSGNTIYF. DNA of the CDR3: TGTGCCAGCAGTGTTACAGGGCCCAGCTCTGGAAACACCATATATTTT.

This clone was seen just once. This rearrangement joins TRBV29-1 to TRBJ1-1, with D unresolved. The V end was cut by 1 base, the J end by 1 base, with 7 bases between. The CDR3 sequence is 13 residues long. Per the germline V gene, CDR1 is SQVTM and CDR2 is ANQGSEA. The CDR3: CSVEAGRNTEAFF. The DNA of the CDR3 is TGCAGCGTTGAAGCAGGAAGGAACACTGAAGCTTTCTTT. Together with reference TRBV29-1 and TRBJ1-1, the CDR3 gives the full variable domain: SAVISQKPSRDICQRGTSLTIQCQVDSQVTMMFWYRQQPGQSLTLIATANQGSEATYESGFVIDKFPISRPNLTFSTLTVSNMSPEDSSIYLCSVEAGRNTEAFFGQGTRLTVV.

This chain joins TRBV5-1 and TRBJ2-7; D not certain. With 4 bases removed from V and 4 bases from J, the gap between germline ends came to 12 bases. Germline CDR1 reads SGHRS; CDR2 reads YFSETQ. This CDR3 contains 13 residues. CDR3 DNA: TGCGCCAGCAGCGCAACCCCAGGATACGAGCAGTACGTC. It is translated as CASSATPGYEQYV.

This rearrangement joins TRBV11-3 to TRBJ1-1; perhaps TRBD1 as D (6 bases). The CDR3 is 12 amino acids. V was cut by 1 base and J by 6 bases, with 6 bases left in between. Germline lookup yields CDR1 SGHNT and CDR2 YENEEA. The CDR3 DNA reads as TGTGCCAGCAGCTTAGGGACAGCTGAAGCTTTCTTT. Translation gives CASSLGTAEAFF.

This clone was seen a handful of times. This rearrangement joins TRBV7-9 to TRBJ1-1; D perhaps matches TRBD1 (6 bases). Looked up from germline, CDR1 is SEHNR and CDR2 is FQNEAQ (reference sequence). This CDR3 comprises 14 residues. V was cut by 6 bases and J by 5 bases, with 16 bases left in between. CDR3 sequence (DNA): TGTGCCAGCAGTTCTGGACAGTTCACGACTGAAGCTTTCTTT. Amino acids: CASSSGQFTTEAFF.

This clone was observed a few times. This rearrangement joins TRBV6-5 to TRBJ1-5; perhaps TRBD1 as D (6 bases). Trimming left V 6 bases short and J 6 bases short, with 18 bases between. CDR1 is MNHEY, CDR2 SVGAGI, per germline. The CDR3 sequence is 15 residues long. In DNA form, the CDR3 reads TGTGCCAGCAGCCAGACCTTAAACAGGGTTCAGCCCCAGCATTTT. This gives the protein CASSQTLNRVQPQHF.

In DNA form, the CDR3 reads TGTGCCAGCAGCTTAGTGGGGGGGGAAAGCTCTGGAAACACCATATATTTT. Translation: CASSLVGGESSGNTIYF. The V gene is TRBV7-2, the J gene TRBJ1-3; a weak D match, TRBD1 (5 bases). Per germline, CDR1 SGHTA and CDR2 FQGNSA. This CDR3 comprises 17 residues. The V and J ends lost 1 base and 0 bases respectively, with 13 bases between them.

The chain recombines TRBV7-2 with TRBJ1-6; maybe TRBD1 (5 bases). CDR3 length: 12 amino acids. Germline CDR1 is SGHTA and CDR2 is FQGNSA. V was clipped by 5 bases and J by 12 bases, with 11 bases between them. CDR3 sequence reads: CASSPYGGPLHF. The CDR3 DNA reads TGTGCCAGCAGCCCTTACGGGGGACCCCTCCACTTT.

The gene calls are TRBV7-6 and TRBJ1-1, with TRBD1 matching over 7 bases. V dropped 10 bases and J dropped 10; count of bases not matched to a gene: 24. The CDR3 consists of 16 residues. Germline V gene sequence: CDR1 SGHVS, CDR2 FNYEAQ. DNA for the CDR3: TGTGCCACCGACAGGGCCGCTTTCGACCAGGGTAGTGGAGCTTTCTTT. Translating it yields CATDRAAFDQGSGAFF.

V is TRBV5-1 and J is TRBJ1-2, with D unresolved. The CDR3 sequence is 14 residues long. The ends were cut back, 2 bases at V and 3 bases at J, with 11 bases in the middle. Germline-derived CDR1 and CDR2 are SGHRS and YFSETQ. This CDR3 reads CASSFIGVDYGYTF. CDR3 DNA: TGCGCCAGCAGCTTTATCGGGGTGGACTATGGCTACACCTTC.

The rearrangement links TRBV3-1 (or the pseudogene TRBV3-2) to TRBJ2-7; D gene unclear. V dropped 1 base and J dropped 5 bases, with 6 bases sitting between them. Germline V gene sequence: CDR1 LGHDT, CDR2 YNNKEL (reference sequence). This CDR3 is 12 amino acids long. CDR3 in DNA: TGTGCCAGCAGCCAAGTCCATCACGAGCAGTACTTC. This translates into CASSQVHHEQYF.

The CDR3 loop reads CASTPPSGLVTGELFF. CDR3 coding DNA: TGTGCCAGCACTCCTCCCAGTGGGCTTGTCACCGGGGAGCTGTTTTTT. The chain has TRBV6-6 and TRBJ2-2; D remains unclear. Germline-derived CDR1 and CDR2 are MNHNY and SVGAGI (reference sequence). V was shortened by 7 bases and J by 4 bases, with 19 bases between the two germline ends. CDR3 length: 16 residues.

J is TRBJ1-2 and V is TRBV19; TRBD1 agrees at 8 bases. The CDR3 extends over 16 amino acids. Germline V gene lookup returns CDR1 LNHDA and CDR2 SQIVND (reference sequence). The junction had 11 bases not matched to a gene; V was cut back by 3 bases and J by 5 bases. Here the CDR3 reads CASSIERGQGGYGYTF. CDR3 coding DNA: TGTGCCAGTAGTATCGAAAGAGGACAGGGAGGGTATGGCTACACCTTC.

The chain links TRBV6-2 or TRBV6-3 to TRBJ2-3; D gene unclear. The germline gives CDR1 MNHEY, CDR2 SVGEGT. Trimming pared 0 bases from V and 8 bases from J, leaving 12 bases between. CDR3 length equals 14 residues. The CDR3, as DNA: TGTGCCAGCAGTTACTCAACCTCTAGAGGTACGCAGTATTTT. Protein product: CASSYSTSRGTQYF.

The DNA of the CDR3 is TGTGCCAGCAGCTCAACACAGGGGTATGATAATGAAAAACTGTTTTTT. This gives the protein CASSSTQGYDNEKLFF. V gene TRBV7-8 combines with J gene TRBJ1-4; 7 bases are a match to TRBD1. The length of the CDR3 is 16 residues. The germline V gene encodes CDR1 SGHVS and CDR2 FQNEAQ. J gave up 4 bases and V 4 bases, and 9 bases lay outside the gene matches. Together with reference TRBV7-8 and TRBJ1-4, the CDR3 gives the full variable domain: GAGVSQSPRYKVAKRGQDVALRCDPISGHVSLFWYQQALGQGPEFLTYFQNEAQLDKSGLPSDRFFAERPEGSVSTLKIQRTQQEDSAVYLCASSSTQGYDNEKLFFGSGTQLSVL.